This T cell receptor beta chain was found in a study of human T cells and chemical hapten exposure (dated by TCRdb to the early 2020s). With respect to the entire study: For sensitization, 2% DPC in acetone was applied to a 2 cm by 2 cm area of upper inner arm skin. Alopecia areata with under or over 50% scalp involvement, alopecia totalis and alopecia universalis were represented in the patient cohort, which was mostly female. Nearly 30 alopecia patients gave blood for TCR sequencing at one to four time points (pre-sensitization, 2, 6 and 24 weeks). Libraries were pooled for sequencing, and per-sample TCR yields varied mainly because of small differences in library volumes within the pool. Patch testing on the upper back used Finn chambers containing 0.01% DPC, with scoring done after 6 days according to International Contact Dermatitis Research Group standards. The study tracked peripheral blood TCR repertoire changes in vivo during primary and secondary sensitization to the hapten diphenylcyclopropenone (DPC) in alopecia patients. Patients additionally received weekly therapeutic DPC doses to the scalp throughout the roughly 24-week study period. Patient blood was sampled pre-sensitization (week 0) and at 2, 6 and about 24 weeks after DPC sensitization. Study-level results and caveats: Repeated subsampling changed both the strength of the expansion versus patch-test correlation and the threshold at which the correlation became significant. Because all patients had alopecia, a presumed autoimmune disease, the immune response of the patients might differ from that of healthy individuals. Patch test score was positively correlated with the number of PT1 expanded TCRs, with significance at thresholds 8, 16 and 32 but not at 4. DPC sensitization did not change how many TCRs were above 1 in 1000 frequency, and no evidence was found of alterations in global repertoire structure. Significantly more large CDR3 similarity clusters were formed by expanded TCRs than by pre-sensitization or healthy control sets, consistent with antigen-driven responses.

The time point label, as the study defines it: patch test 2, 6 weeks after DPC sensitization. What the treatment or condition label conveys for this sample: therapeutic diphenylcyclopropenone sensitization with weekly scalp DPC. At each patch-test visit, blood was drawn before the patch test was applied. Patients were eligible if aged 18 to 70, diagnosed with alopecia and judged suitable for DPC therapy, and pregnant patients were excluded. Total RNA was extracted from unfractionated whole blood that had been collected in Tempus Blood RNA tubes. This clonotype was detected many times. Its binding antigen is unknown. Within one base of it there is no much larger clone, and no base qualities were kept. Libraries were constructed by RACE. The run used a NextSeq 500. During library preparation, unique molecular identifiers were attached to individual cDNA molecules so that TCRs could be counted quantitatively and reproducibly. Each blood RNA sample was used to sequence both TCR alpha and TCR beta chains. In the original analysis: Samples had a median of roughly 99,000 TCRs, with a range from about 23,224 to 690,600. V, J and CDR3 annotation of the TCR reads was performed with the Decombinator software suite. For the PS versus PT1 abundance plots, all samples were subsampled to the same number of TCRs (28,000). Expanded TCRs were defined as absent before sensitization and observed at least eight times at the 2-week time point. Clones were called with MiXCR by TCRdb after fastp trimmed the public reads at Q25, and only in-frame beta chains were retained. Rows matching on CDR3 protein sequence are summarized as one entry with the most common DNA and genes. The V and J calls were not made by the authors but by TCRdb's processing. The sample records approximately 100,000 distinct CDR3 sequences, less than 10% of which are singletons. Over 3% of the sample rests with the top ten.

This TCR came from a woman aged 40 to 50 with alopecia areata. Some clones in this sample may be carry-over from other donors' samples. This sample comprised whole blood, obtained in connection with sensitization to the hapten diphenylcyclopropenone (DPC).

The CDR3 reads CASTRAGGSYNEQFF. The nucleotide sequence reads TGTGCCAGCACTAGAGCGGGGGGCTCCTACAATGAGCAGTTCTTC. The chain uses TRBV9 and TRBJ2-1; the junction holds 9 bases that match TRBD2. For CDR1 and CDR2, the germline V gene lists SGDLS and YYNGEE. The CDR3, cysteine through phenylalanine, is 15 amino acids long. Just the 45-base CDR3 DNA is kept, in frame starting at base 1. Relative to germline, V is missing 6 bases and J is missing 0 bases, with 4 bases of the junction outside any gene match.